The clone carrying this T cell receptor beta chain has only a few counts. Its target is not known. Other DNA sequences within the sample encode an identical CDR3. This sample is drawn from a study of Ad26.COV2.S vaccination and SARS-CoV-2 variants. Study results and limitations: Marked by substantial breadth, spike-specific CD8+ and CD4+ T cell responses were reportedly seen after vaccination. From the TCR breadth and depth analyses, total T cell responses may have been underestimated.

Assay used: immunoSEQ multiplex PCR; TCRdb lists only in-frame clones, some missing. The data contain roughly 100,000 clones, around three quarters of them singletons. V shed 3 bases and J shed 3 bases, with 8 bases lying between them. This CDR3 has 13 residues. Per germline, CDR1 SGHAT and CDR2 FQNNGV. The TCR comes from a human donor who had recovered from COVID-19. The chain has TRBV11-2 and TRBJ1-1; D gene uncertain. The specimen comprised peripheral blood, sampled after recovery from COVID-19. The CDR3 is CASSLDRDTEAFF. The CDR3 DNA reads TGTGCCAGCAGCTTGGATCGAGACACTGAAGCTTTCTTT.